Here is one TCR beta chain with its context. Generated by immunoSEQ multiplex PCR, the TCRdb table keeps only in-frame clones and is missing some. The sample includes 250,000 to 300,000 clones, approximately 90% of them seen just once. This sample was taken from a study of blood T cell repertoires in COVID-19. Trimming removed 0 bases at V and 4 bases at J, with 12 bases between. The CDR3 is 15 residues long. The germline CDR1 and CDR2 sequences are MNHEY and SVGAGI. This sequence joins TRBV6-5 and TRBJ1-2; D is unresolved. The TCR originated in a human donor in a cohort exposed to, infected with or recovered from COVID-19 (not recorded which). The donor label of this sample is uncertain. The sequenced sample consisted of PBMCs or T cells enriched from blood (not recorded which). DNA of the CDR3: TGTGCCAGCAGTTACTCGGCGGGAAGGCCCTATGGCTACACCTTC. This encodes CASSYSAGRPYGYTF.